A single sample gave rise to the 20 T cell receptor beta chains below, sequenced in a study of cytomegalovirus exposure and HLA in healthy donors. 13 Jbeta primers and 60 Vbeta primers were used for the PCR. Clones were read by immunoSEQ multiplex PCR, and TCRdb kept only the in-frame ones, dropping some. The sample has under 200,000 clones, roughly 87% seen once. The sequencing sample was made of PBMCs. These TCRs come from a girl aged 10 to 17 in good health and CMV-seropositive.

The chain is built from TRBV5-1 and TRBJ1-4; 7 nucleotides agree with TRBD1. This CDR3 region has 15 residues. Per the germline V gene, CDR1 is SGHRS and CDR2 is YFSETQ. V was pared by 4 bases and J by 12 bases, with 15 bases of the junction left unmatched. CDR3 sequence (DNA): TGCGCCAGCAGCCAACAATACAGGGGCTCCGAAGAACTGTTTTTT. This codes for CASSQQYRGSEELFF.

The genes are TRBV10-3 and TRBJ2-7; 9 nucleotides line up with TRBD1. The CDR3 spans 14 residues. Germline loops: CDR1 ENHRY, CDR2 SYGVKD. Trimming took 0 bases from V and 6 from J; bases not matched to a gene: 3. The CDR3 region is CAISESETGGEQYF. CDR3 bases: TGTGCCATCAGTGAGTCGGAGACAGGGGGCGAGCAGTACTTC.

The rearrangement links TRBV15 to TRBJ2-7, with 7 bases fitting TRBD1. This CDR3 has 15 residues. V lost 1 base and J lost 6; bases outside the gene matches: 9. CDR1 is LNHNV, CDR2 YYDKDF, per germline (reference sequence). This CDR3 reads CATSRAPPGQAEQYF. The CDR3 DNA follows: TGTGCCACCAGCAGAGCCCCCCCCGGACAGGCCGAGCAGTACTTC.

CDR3 nucleotide sequence: TGCGCCAGCAGCTTGGACGGGGCTAGCGGGGTCAATGAGCAGTTCTTC. This encodes CASSLDGASGVNEQFF. This rearrangement joins TRBV5-1 to TRBJ2-1; 9 bases fit TRBD2. CDR1 is SGHRS, CDR2 YFSETQ, per germline. With V trimmed by 0 bases and J by 6 bases, 7 bases remained unmatched. This CDR3 contains 16 residues.

This rearrangement joins TRBV5-4 to TRBJ2-5; TRBD2 matches at 8 bases. V lost 4 bases to trimming and J lost 4 bases; unmatched junction nucleotides: 3. Per germline, CDR1 SGHNT and CDR2 YYREEE (reference sequence). The CDR3 consists of 13 residues. The CDR3 DNA sequence: TGTGCCAGCAGCCAAGGGACTAGAGAGACCCAGTACTTC. This translates into CASSQGTRETQYF. Filled out from reference TRBV5-4 and TRBJ2-5, the complete variable domain reads ETGVTQSPTHLIKTRGQQVTLRCSSQSGHNTVSWYQQALGQGPQFIFQYYREEENGRGNFPPRFSGLQFPNYSSELNVNALELDDSALYLCASSQGTRETQYFGPGTRLLVL.

This chain uses TRBV10-1 with TRBJ1-6; TRBD1 might be the D (6 bases). This CDR3 is built from 15 residues. The V gene lost 3 bases and the J gene lost 7 bases, with 13 bases spanning the gap. The germline V gene has CDR1 WNHNN and CDR2 SYGVQD (reference sequence). CDR3 sequence: CASSEPTGRNSPLHF. For the CDR3, the DNA is TGCGCCAGCAGTGAACCTACAGGGCGGAATTCACCCCTCCACTTT.

This chain uses TRBV6-6 with TRBJ1-2; 8 nucleotides line up with TRBD1. The CDR3 extends over 15 amino acids. Looked up from germline, CDR1 is MNHNY and CDR2 is SVGAGI (reference sequence). Germline trimming cut 3 bases from V and 12 bases from J; bases unmatched to any gene: 15. The CDR3 reads CASSYGTGRGGRNTF. In DNA form, the CDR3 reads TGTGCCAGCAGTTATGGGACAGGCAGGGGTGGAAGGAACACCTTC.

In this sample, this clone turned up a few times. V gene TRBV6-1 combines with J gene TRBJ1-5; D uncertain. With 1 base removed from V and 2 bases from J, the gap between germline ends came to 9 bases. The CDR3 is 15 amino acids. Germline V gives CDR1 MNHNS, CDR2 SASEGT. The CDR3 nucleotides read TGTGCCAGCAGTGAAGTGGTTGGGCGCAATCAGCCCCAGCATTTT. It is translated as CASSEVVGRNQPQHF.

This clone came up once. The rearrangement links TRBV9 to TRBJ2-5, with a tentative D call TRBD2 (5 bases). CDR1 SGDLS and CDR2 YYNGEE come from the germline V gene. This CDR3 is built from 15 residues. With 0 bases removed from V and 1 base from J, the gap between germline ends came to 10 bases. In DNA form, the CDR3 reads TGTGCCAGCAGCGTAGATGTCGGGGTCCAAGAGACCCAGTACTTC. This translates into CASSVDVGVQETQYF.

V and J are TRBV11-2 and TRBJ2-5, with D possibly matching TRBD1 (6 bases). Germline V gene sequence: CDR1 SGHAT, CDR2 FQNNGV. Trimming removed 4 bases from V and 3 bases from J, with 15 bases in between. The length of the CDR3 is 15 residues. The CDR3 sequence is CASSSPGQGKETQYF. The CDR3 DNA is TGTGCCAGCAGCTCGCCGGGACAAGGAAAAGAGACCCAGTACTTC. Full variable domain (missing parts from reference TRBV11-2 and TRBJ2-5): EAGVAQSPRYKIIEKRQSVAFWCNPISGHATLYWYQQILGQGPKLLIQFQNNGVVDDSQLPKDRFSAERLKGVDSTLKIQPAKLEDSAVYLCASSSPGQGKETQYFGPGTRLLVL.

The chain recombines TRBV2 with TRBJ2-3, with TRBD2 matching over 8 bases. This CDR3 has 15 residues. The V gene's germline CDR1 is SNHLY and CDR2 FYNNEI. With V trimmed by 5 bases and J by 6 bases, 10 bases remained unmatched. This CDR3 is CASSWTGGNADTQYF. CDR3 sequence (DNA): TGTGCCAGCAGTTGGACGGGGGGGAACGCGGATACGCAGTATTTT.

The chain joins TRBV5-8 to TRBJ2-7, with 11 bases lining up with TRBD2. J was trimmed by 2 bases and V by 1 base; bases with no gene match: 8. The CDR3 has 17 residues. The germline CDR1 and CDR2 sequences are SGHTS and YDEGEE. In DNA form, the CDR3 reads TGTGCCAGCAGCTTGACGGGACTAGCGGAAGGGGCCTACGAGCAGTACTTC. Protein: CASSLTGLAEGAYEQYF.

This clone was counted between two and nine times. J is TRBJ1-1 and V is TRBV6-1, with TRBD1 identical over 9 bases. Germline loops: CDR1 MNHNS, CDR2 SASEGT. The junction had 13 bases not matched to a gene; V was cut back by 7 bases and J by 7 bases. The CDR3 consists of 15 residues. Here the CDR3 reads CASNEDRGRSSEAFF. CDR3 nucleotides: TGTGCCAGCAACGAGGACAGGGGTCGTTCCAGTGAAGCTTTCTTT.

The V call is TRBV5-1, the J call TRBJ2-7; perhaps TRBD2 as D (6 bases). Germline CDR1 SGHRS, CDR2 YFSETQ. This CDR3 spans 15 amino acids. V dropped 4 bases and J dropped 2 bases, with 16 bases sitting between them. The CDR3 protein is CASSLWGGETYEQYF. The CDR3, as DNA: TGCGCCAGCAGCCTTTGGGGCGGGGAGACCTACGAGCAGTACTTC.

V usage is TRBV5-1 and J usage is TRBJ2-3; D not certain. The ends were cut back, 5 bases at V and 2 bases at J, with 9 bases in the middle. Germline assignment: CDR1 SGHRS and CDR2 YFSETQ. The CDR3 totals 13 residues. In DNA, the CDR3 is TGCGCCAGCAGTTCCCAAAACACAGATACGCAGTATTTT. Translation: CASSSQNTDTQYF. Filled out from reference TRBV5-1 and TRBJ2-3, the complete variable domain reads KAGVTQTPRYLIKTRGQQVTLSCSPISGHRSVSWYQQTPGQGLQFLFEYFSETQRNKGNFPGRFSGRQFSNSRSEMNVSTLELGDSALYLCASSSQNTDTQYFGPGTRLTVL.

The V and J genes are TRBV7-2 and TRBJ2-3, with D tentatively TRBD2 (7 bases). Germline V gene lookup returns CDR1 SGHTA and CDR2 FQGNSA. The CDR3 has 16 residues. V lost 4 bases and J 3 bases, leaving 17 bases between the germline ends. CDR3 sequence reads: CASSSAWRGPTDTQYF. Written as DNA, the CDR3 is TGTGCCAGCAGCTCGGCCTGGCGGGGGCCTACAGATACGCAGTATTTT.

The V gene is TRBV30, the J gene TRBJ1-1; D not certain. CDR1 and CDR2 from the germline V gene are GTSNPN and SVGIG (reference sequence). V lost 0 bases, J lost 8 bases, and 7 bases lay in between. This CDR3 has 11 residues. CDR3 residues: CAWSVRLEAFF. The CDR3 DNA is TGTGCCTGGAGTGTCCGTCTGGAAGCTTTCTTT.

This clone came up a few times. The chain has TRBV28 and TRBJ2-2; a possible D gene is TRBD2 (6 bases). CDR1 is MDHEN and CDR2 is SYDVKM in the germline V gene. This CDR3 has 16 residues. Deletions cut 1 base from V and 1 base from J, with 10 bases between. The CDR3 DNA sequence: TGTGCCAGCAGTTTATTCAGCGGGCGGAACACCGGGGAGCTGTTTTTT. Its translation: CASSLFSGRNTGELFF.

The sample holds a few counts of this clone. This chain links TRBV7-2 with TRBJ2-1; no clear D gene. Trimming stripped 5 bases from V and 0 bases from J, with 20 bases between. This CDR3 has 18 residues. Germline CDR1 and CDR2: SGHTA and FQGNSA. For the CDR3, the DNA is TGTGCCAGCAGCGAGCGCATGACGGCCCTCCTCTCCTACAATGAGCAGTTCTTC. This translates into CASSERMTALLSYNEQFF.

The rearrangement uses TRBV7-8 and TRBJ1-5, with D hard to call. Per the germline V gene, CDR1 is SGHVS and CDR2 is FQNEAQ. Trimming pared 1 base from V and 3 bases from J, leaving 10 bases between. The CDR3 covers 15 residues. The CDR3 sequence: CASSLGGTVNQPQHF. CDR3 coding DNA: TGTGCCAGCAGCTTAGGTGGTACAGTCAATCAGCCCCAGCATTTT.